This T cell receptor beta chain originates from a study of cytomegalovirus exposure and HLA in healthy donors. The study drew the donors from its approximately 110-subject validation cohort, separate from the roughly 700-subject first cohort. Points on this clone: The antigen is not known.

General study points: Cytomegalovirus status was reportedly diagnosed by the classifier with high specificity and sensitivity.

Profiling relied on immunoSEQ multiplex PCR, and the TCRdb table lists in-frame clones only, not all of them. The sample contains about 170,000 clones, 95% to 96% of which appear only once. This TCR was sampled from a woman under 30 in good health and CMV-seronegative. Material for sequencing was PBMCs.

CDR3 nucleotides: TGTGCCAGCAGCCCAGACCGGACAGGGGCGTACGAGCAGTACTTC. It codes for CASSPDRTGAYEQYF. This chain uses TRBV4-2 with TRBJ2-7; 9 bases are shared with TRBD1. The CDR3 is made up of 15 amino acids. The V gene end was trimmed by 4 bases and the J gene end by 4 bases; junction bases not matched to a gene: 8. Germline V gene sequence: CDR1 LGHNA, CDR2 YNFKEQ.